The 26 T cell receptor beta chains listed next were all sequenced from one sample in a study of blood T cell repertoires in COVID-19. The protocol was immunoSEQ multiplex PCR, while the TCRdb copy is restricted to in-frame clones and leaves out a portion. This sample has 50,000 or so clones, with 70% to 80% found just once. Sequenced material: peripheral blood. The origin of the receptors is a man between 65 and 79 years old with acute or convalescent COVID-19.

The CDR3 DNA reads as TGCGCCAGCACTATAGCGGGAGCTAGAACAGATACGCAGTATTTT. Residues: CASTIAGARTDTQYF. V usage is TRBV10-2 and J usage is TRBJ2-3; 9 positions agree with TRBD2. Trimming removed 7 bases from V and 3 bases from J; junction bases left unmatched: 8. The CDR3 length is 15 residues. Looked up from germline, CDR1 is WSHSY and CDR2 is SAAADI.

This clone came up a few times. This rearrangement joins TRBV9 to TRBJ2-1; 9 nucleotides agree with TRBD2. Germline V CDR1 and CDR2: SGDLS, YYNGEE. This CDR3 has 16 residues. The V segment lost 3 bases and the J segment 3 bases; nucleotides outside the gene matches: 7. The CDR3 region has the DNA TGTGCCAGCAGCGATCCAGCGGGAGGAATCTACAATGAGCAGTTCTTC. It translates to CASSDPAGGIYNEQFF.

This clone was observed at least ten times. The chain links TRBV1 to TRBJ2-5; no DNA check was done on the table's D call, TRBD2. TRBV1 is annotated as a pseudogene. The CDR3 loop spans 17 amino acids. CDR3 coding DNA: TGCACCAGCAGCCAAGAGAAACTAGCGGGGTTACGAGAGACCCAGTACTTC. Its protein is CTSSQEKLAGLRETQYF.

As DNA, the CDR3 is TGTGCCAGCAGAATAGCGGGGGGGCCTCAAGAGACCCAGTACTTC. It translates to CASRIAGGPQETQYF. The V and J genes are TRBV28 and TRBJ2-5; 11 bases map to TRBD2. The V gene's germline CDR1 is MDHEN and CDR2 SYDVKM. This CDR3 spans 15 amino acids. V shed 6 bases, J shed 2 bases, and the junction held 5 bases outside the gene matches.

The V gene is TRBV4-2, the J gene TRBJ2-2; TRBD2 matches 7 bases. The germline CDR1 and CDR2 sequences are LGHNA and YNFKEQ. V lost 0 bases to trimming and J lost 6 bases; unmatched junction nucleotides: 4. The CDR3 extends over 15 amino acids. CDR3 nucleotides: TGTGCCAGCAGCCAAGATCGCGCGGGGGCCGGGGAGCTGTTTTTT. The encoded protein is CASSQDRAGAGELFF.

The rearrangement joins TRBV3-1 (or the pseudogene TRBV3-2) to TRBJ1-1, with 7 bases fitting TRBD1. This CDR3 comprises 15 residues. Germline trimming cut 3 bases from V and 5 bases from J; bases unmatched to any gene: 9. The germline V gene has CDR1 LGHDT and CDR2 YNNKEL (reference sequence). DNA of the CDR3: TGTGCCAGCAGCCACGGACAAACCAGGGGGACTGAAGCTTTCTTT. As protein: CASSHGQTRGTEAFF.

The V gene is TRBV6-5, the J gene TRBJ2-3; D call uncertain. The CDR3 is 13 residues long. V was pared by 6 bases and J by 4 bases, with 11 bases between. Germline V lookup: CDR1 MNHEY, CDR2 SVGAGI. The CDR3 DNA reads TGTGCCAGCAGCCCGTCTACGTCAGATACGCAGTATTTT. This codes for CASSPSTSDTQYF.

The chain is built from TRBV6-2 or TRBV6-3 and TRBJ2-4, with a possible D match to TRBD1 (7 bases). This CDR3 is 18 amino acids long. Trimming removed 6 bases from V and 4 bases from J, with 25 bases in between. The germline gives CDR1 MNHEY, CDR2 SVGEGT. In DNA form, the CDR3 reads TGTGCCAGCAGCCTAACTGGGACAGCAGGGGGGAGAAAAAACATTCAGTACTTC. Its protein is CASSLTGTAGGRKNIQYF.

The rearrangement uses TRBV12-3 or TRBV12-4 and TRBJ1-1, with a weak D call TRBD1 (5 bases). The CDR3 spans 13 residues. With 5 bases removed from V and 5 bases from J, the gap between germline ends came to 12 bases. CDR3 in amino acids: CASSKNGGTEAFF. The DNA of the CDR3 is TGTGCCAGCAGTAAAAACGGGGGTACTGAAGCTTTCTTT.

This clone was observed a handful of times. The rearrangement links TRBV21-1 to TRBJ1-2; the table names TRBD1, a call not compared with the DNA. TRBV21-1 is tagged as a pseudogene. The CDR3 extends over 21 amino acids. The CDR3 nucleotides read TGTGCCAGCAGCAAAGTCCGCCGGCGCCGAACGGACAGGAGATTAAACTATGGCTACACCTTC. Its protein product is CASSKVRRRRTDRRLNYGYTF.

The chain recombines TRBV4-1 with TRBJ1-2, with D perhaps TRBD1 (5 bases). The CDR3 is made up of 15 amino acids. CDR1 and CDR2 from the germline V gene are MGHRA and YSYEKL. V was clipped by 2 bases and J by 3 bases, with 13 bases between them. The CDR3 is CASSQFIGGDYGYTF. The CDR3 DNA reads as TGCGCCAGCAGCCAATTCATAGGAGGGGACTATGGCTACACCTTC.

This clone has just one count. The DNA for the CDR3 is TGCGCCAGCAGTACCCCGGGGCTAGCGGGAAGAGAAGACTACGAGCAGTACTTC. Protein: CASSTPGLAGREDYEQYF. J is TRBJ2-7 and V is TRBV10-1, with 9 bases lining up with TRBD2. J was trimmed by 3 bases and V by 5 bases; bases with no gene match: 17. Germline V gene lookup returns CDR1 WNHNN and CDR2 SYGVQD (reference sequence). CDR3 length equals 18 residues.

This chain links TRBV7-2 with TRBJ2-7, with 9 bases fitting TRBD1. Germline V gene data show CDR1 as SGHTA and CDR2 as FQGNSA. CDR3 length: 13 amino acids. V shed 8 bases and J 3 bases; nucleotides not matched to a gene: 5. In DNA form, the CDR3 reads TGTGCCAGCGAACCGGGACAGGGCTACGAGCAGTACTTC. It is translated as CASEPGQGYEQYF.

V usage is TRBV3-1 (or the pseudogene TRBV3-2) and J usage is TRBJ2-6; 9 bases match TRBD2. CDR3 length equals 16 residues. In germline, CDR1 is LGHDT, CDR2 YNNKEL (reference sequence). The ends lost 6 bases at V and 2 bases at J; junction bases unmatched: 5. The CDR3 reads CASSGSGGAGANVLTF. The CDR3 nucleotides read TGTGCCAGCAGTGGTAGCGGGGGAGCTGGGGCCAACGTCCTGACTTTC.

The chain employs TRBV19 and TRBJ1-4; D unclear. The germline CDR1 and CDR2 sequences are LNHDA and SQIVND (reference sequence). This CDR3 is 16 amino acids long. V was trimmed by 1 base and J by 8 bases, leaving 17 bases between them. The CDR3 coding sequence is TGTGCCAGTAGTATAGGTGACCGGGGAGCCGGAGAAAAACTGTTTTTT. It is translated as CASSIGDRGAGEKLFF.

The chain couples TRBV5-5 to TRBJ2-7; D is uncertain. This CDR3 has 11 amino acids. Germline CDR1 is SGHKS and CDR2 is YYEKEE (reference sequence). The V end was cut by 4 bases, the J end by 4 bases, with 6 bases between. The CDR3, as DNA: TGTGCCAGCAGCGCTCGGTACGAGCAGTACTTC. Encoded protein: CASSARYEQYF. The full variable domain, rest sourced from reference TRBV5-5 and TRBJ2-7, is DAGVTQSPTHLIKTRGQQVTLRCSPISGHKSVSWYQQVLGQGPQFIFQYYEKEERGRGNFPDRFSARQFPNYSSELNVNALLLGDSALYLCASSARYEQYFGPGTRLTVT.

The chain recombines TRBV29-1 with TRBJ1-2; D is unclear. Per germline, CDR1 SQVTM and CDR2 ANQGSEA. Trimming left V 5 bases short and J 4 bases short, with 14 bases between. The CDR3 spans 13 residues. The CDR3 nucleotides are TGCAGCGTTCGGGTAGAAACAACCTATGGCTACACCTTC. Translating gives CSVRVETTYGYTF.

In DNA, the CDR3 is TGTGCCAGCAGCTTAGGTTTAGGCACAGATACGCAGTATTTT. It codes for CASSLGLGTDTQYF. The chain joins TRBV7-3 to TRBJ2-3; no clear D. Germline-derived CDR1 and CDR2 are SGHTA and FQGTGA. The CDR3 has 14 amino acids. Trimming removed 2 bases at V and 1 base at J, with 7 bases between.

The CDR3 DNA reads TGTGCCAGCAGTGAATCCGGGGCTGAAGCTTTCTTT. Its protein product is CASSESGAEAFF. The V and J genes are TRBV2 and TRBJ1-1; no firm D call. V lost 2 bases to trimming and J lost 6 bases, with 7 bases between them. The CDR3 spans 12 residues. Per germline, CDR1 SNHLY and CDR2 FYNNEI. Variable domain in full (rest from reference TRBV2 and TRBJ1-1): EPEVTQTPSHQVTQMGQEVILRCVPISNHLYFYWYRQILGQKVEFLVSFYNNEISEKSEIFDDQFSVERPDGSNFTLKIRSTKLEDSAMYFCASSESGAEAFFGQGTRLTVV.

The V and J genes are TRBV4-2 and TRBJ2-7, with 11 bases matching TRBD2. The length of the CDR3 is 14 residues. V shed 6 bases, J shed 2 bases, and the junction held 3 bases outside the gene matches. Germline lookup yields CDR1 LGHNA and CDR2 YNFKEQ. CDR3 loop: CASRFSGGAYEQYF. The CDR3 coding sequence is TGTGCCAGCAGATTTAGCGGGGGGGCCTACGAGCAGTACTTC.

V and J are TRBV28 and TRBJ2-3; D perhaps matches TRBD2 (6 bases). The CDR3 covers 13 residues. From germline, CDR1 is MDHEN and CDR2 SYDVKM. The V end was cut by 4 bases, the J end by 3 bases, with 8 bases between. The CDR3 protein is CASSSTSTDTQYF. The DNA for the CDR3 is TGTGCCAGCAGTTCGACTAGTACAGATACGCAGTATTTT.

This clone was seen once. The chain carries TRBV6-4 and TRBJ2-2, with 8 bases aligning to TRBD1. J lost 5 bases, V lost 8 bases, and 7 bases had no gene match. This CDR3 spans 14 amino acids. Germline assignment: CDR1 MRHNA and CDR2 SNTAGT. DNA for the CDR3: TGTGCCAGCCGGCAGGGGGCGAGGACCGGGGAGCTGTTTTTT. Amino acids: CASRQGARTGELFF.

This rearrangement joins TRBV12-3 or TRBV12-4 to TRBJ1-2; a possible D gene is TRBD1 (5 bases). Deletions cut 2 bases from V and 7 bases from J, with 11 bases between. This CDR3 spans 13 amino acids. The chain's CDR3 is CASSLPGVGGYTF. For the CDR3, the DNA is TGTGCCAGCAGTTTACCGGGGGTTGGTGGCTACACCTTC.

Here the CDR3 DNA reads TGTGCCAGCTCACACGGACTAGCGGGGGAGAAAGATACGCAGTATTTT. Protein: CASSHGLAGEKDTQYF. The chain is built from TRBV18 and TRBJ2-3; 13 bases line up with TRBD2. CDR3 length equals 16 residues. Germline loops: CDR1 KGHSH, CDR2 LQKENI. V was clipped by 4 bases and J by 5 bases; unmatched bases: 6.

This chain uses TRBV6-5 with TRBJ2-3; D may be TRBD2 (5 bases). The CDR3 is made up of 14 amino acids. Germline V lookup: CDR1 MNHEY, CDR2 SVGAGI. V lost 6 bases and J 0 bases, leaving 10 bases between the germline ends. The CDR3 here is CASRAASSTDTQYF. CDR3 sequence (DNA): TGTGCCAGCAGAGCGGCGAGTAGCACAGATACGCAGTATTTT.

V and J are TRBV28 and TRBJ1-2, with 7 bases aligning to TRBD1. The CDR3 runs to 15 residues. The trim removed 5 bases at V and 2 bases at J, leaving 8 bases unmatched. CDR1 and CDR2 from the germline V gene are MDHEN and SYDVKM. The CDR3 is CASSPGGQINYGYTF. The DNA of the CDR3 is TGTGCCAGCAGTCCTGGGGGACAGATAAACTATGGCTACACCTTC.